These T cell receptor beta chains were read from a single sample in a study of post-analysis software for immune sequencing data. TCRdb recomputed calls from the PCR reads with MiXCR, one row per CDR3 protein. The table lists under 200,000 distinct CDR3 sequences, over 25% of them singletons. The sequenced sample was blood. These receptors all come from a girl aged 2 to 17 with multiple sclerosis. Each CDR3 is given with its conserved first and last residue. The D gene is left open where the match is weak. For some rows the clone size is stated as once, few or many, or as a class when expanded; others skip it.

TRBV10-3	-	-	TRBJ2-7	CAISDNSYEQYF	TGTGCCATCAGTGACAACAGCTACGAGCAGTACTTC
TRBV7-3	many	-	TRBJ2-7	CASSGTPGGEQYF	TGTGCCAGCAGCGGTACGCCGGGCGGCGAGCAGTACTTC
TRBV20-1	-	-	TRBJ1-1	CSAREGRSPLGTEAFF	TGCAGTGCTAGAGAGGGCAGGTCCCCTTTGGGCACTGAAGCTTTCTTT
TRBV28	-	-	TRBJ1-2	CASSPDRGNGYTF	TGTGCCAGCAGTCCCGACCGAGGGAATGGCTACACCTTC
TRBV12-3/TRBV12-4	few	-	TRBJ1-1	CASSLALGVEDDTEAFF	TGTGCCAGCAGTTTAGCGCTCGGGGTTGAGGATGACACTGAAGCTTTCTTT
TRBV5-5	-	-	TRBJ2-3	CASSAQLRADTQYF	TGTGCCAGCAGCGCTCAACTAAGGGCAGATACGCAGTATTTT
TRBV29-1	many	-	TRBJ1-5	CSALSGGTQPQHF	TGCAGCGCCCTATCGGGGGGGACTCAGCCCCAGCATTTT
TRBV4-2	many	-	TRBJ2-3	CASSQDRQRPPDTQYF	TGTGCCAGCAGCCAAGATAGGCAGCGACCCCCAGATACGCAGTATTTT
TRBV5-1	few	-	TRBJ2-2	CASSLTTNTGELFF	TGCGCCAGCAGCCTAACTACGAACACCGGGGAGCTGTTTTTT
TRBV28	-	-	TRBJ1-2	CASSFPPPDYGYTF	TGTGCCAGCAGTTTCCCTCCCCCAGATTATGGCTACACCTTC
TRBV29-1	-	-	TRBJ2-5	CSAGSGKGTQYF	TGCAGCGCAGGTTCAGGGAAAGGGACCCAGTACTTC
TRBV20-1	-	-	TRBJ1-1	CSARRGAGAFF	TGCAGTGCTCGAAGAGGGGCGGGGGCTTTCTTT
TRBV10-3	few	-	TRBJ2-5	CAISEVGETQYF	TGTGCCATCAGTGAAGTTGGAGAGACCCAGTACTTC
TRBV3-1	few	TRBD1	TRBJ2-5	CASSKRGLGETQYF	TGTGCCAGCAGCAAAAGGGGGCTGGGAGAGACCCAGTACTTC
TRBV12-3/TRBV12-4	-	-	TRBJ2-5	CASSPSGRGPETQYF	TGTGCCAGCAGTCCGAGTGGTCGGGGCCCGGAGACCCAGTACTTC
TRBV2	few	TRBD1	TRBJ1-2	CASRATGAGYTF	TGTGCCAGCAGAGCGACAGGGGCGGGCTACACCTTC
TRBV6-5	many	-	TRBJ1-5	CASSYSNDQPQHF	TGTGCCAGCAGTTACTCGAACGACCAGCCCCAGCATTTT
TRBV3-1	-	-	TRBJ1-2	CASSQVLGRTSYGYTF	TGTGCCAGCAGCCAAGTTCTGGGCAGGACAAGCTATGGCTACACCTTC
TRBV2	-	TRBD1	TRBJ2-1	CASSAKQGWETQFF	TGTGCCAGCAGTGCAAAACAGGGGTGGGAGACCCAGTTCTTC
TRBV20-1	-	-	TRBJ1-5	CSARAPGNLINQPQHF	TGCAGTGCTAGAGCTCCGGGAAACCTAATCAATCAGCCCCAGCATTTT
TRBV27	many	-	TRBJ2-7	CASSSKEQGRSYEQYF	TGTGCCAGCAGTTCCAAGGAGCAGGGGAGGTCCTACGAGCAGTACTTC
TRBV28	few	-	TRBJ2-1	CASSPPSYPIKTPNEQFF	TGTGCCAGCAGTCCCCCATCTTACCCGATAAAAACCCCGAATGAGCAGTTCTTC
TRBV29-1	once	TRBD1	TRBJ2-1	CSFDRQGTNEQFF	TGCAGCTTCGATCGACAGGGGACCAATGAGCAGTTCTTC
TRBV6-5	many	TRBD2	TRBJ2-7	CASSYTSGRAHEQYF	TGTGCCAGCAGTTACACTAGCGGGAGGGCCCACGAGCAGTACTTC
TRBV29-1	-	TRBD1	TRBJ1-1	CSAIRDRAGMGAFF	TGCAGCGCTATCCGGGACAGGGCGGGTATGGGGGCTTTCTTT
TRBV5-1	-	-	TRBJ2-7	CASSPGRTWDEQYF	TGCGCCAGCAGTCCGGGACGGACATGGGACGAGCAGTACTTC
TRBV20-1	many	-	TRBJ1-2	CSARGLSRGRNRDYGYTF	TGCAGTGCTAGAGGGCTTAGCAGGGGCCGAAACAGGGACTATGGCTACACCTTC
TRBV4-3	-	TRBD1	TRBJ1-4	CASSPQDRVGEKLFF	TGCGCCAGCAGCCCACAGGACAGGGTCGGAGAAAAACTGTTTTTT
TRBV5-1	-	-	TRBJ1-2	CASSLEGVDDYTF	TGCGCCAGCAGCTTGGAAGGGGTGGATGACTACACCTTC
TRBV7-6	few	TRBD2	TRBJ2-2	CASSLAGGPGTGELFF	TGTGCCAGCAGCTTAGCGGGAGGGCCGGGAACCGGGGAGCTGTTTTTT
TRBV3-1	-	-	TRBJ2-3	CASSQDIGHSDTQYF	TGTGCCAGCAGCCAAGATATCGGACATAGCGATACGCAGTATTTT
TRBV18	-	-	TRBJ1-4	CASSLQEKLFF	TGTGCCAGCTCACTACAGGAAAAACTGTTTTTT
TRBV6-5	-	-	TRBJ1-1	CASVTGGRGEAFF	TGTGCCAGCGTTACGGGGGGAAGAGGTGAAGCTTTCTTT
TRBV2	-	-	TRBJ1-4	CASRTDIEKLFF	TGTGCCAGCAGGACAGATATTGAAAAACTGTTTTTT
TRBV5-1	-	-	TRBJ1-2	CASSLGYVSVKLYGYTF	TGCGCCAGCAGCTTGGGCTACGTCTCCGTTAAGCTTTATGGCTACACCTTC
TRBV11-2	few	TRBD2	TRBJ2-7	CASSLLRGGVIDEQYF	TGTGCCAGCAGCTTACTTCGCGGGGGTGTCATCGACGAGCAGTACTTC
TRBV18	-	TRBD2	TRBJ2-7	CASSQLGTSGSEQYF	TGTGCCAGCTCCCAACTCGGGACTAGCGGGAGCGAGCAGTACTTC
TRBV4-1	many	-	TRBJ2-3	CASSQDAILADTQYF	TGCGCCAGCAGCCAAGATGCCATATTAGCAGATACGCAGTATTTT
TRBV7-6	-	TRBD1	TRBJ1-4	CASSFGRGRTNEKLFF	TGTGCCAGCAGCTTCGGCAGGGGGCGAACTAATGAAAAACTGTTTTTT
TRBV29-1	few	-	TRBJ1-1	CSYCAPGKNTEAFF	TGCAGCTATTGCGCCCCGGGGAAGAACACTGAAGCTTTCTTT
TRBV20-1	-	TRBD2	TRBJ2-7	CSARVPSGRAGYNEQYF	TGCAGTGCTAGAGTCCCTAGCGGGAGGGCCGGGTACAATGAGCAGTACTTC
TRBV24-1	few	-	TRBJ2-2	CATRGGSGTGELFF	TGTGCCACCAGAGGCGGGTCGGGTACCGGGGAGCTGTTTTTT
TRBV12-3/TRBV12-4	once	-	TRBJ2-3	CASGRRQGSDTEYF	TGTGCCAGCGGCAGGAGGCAGGGTTCAGATACGGAGTATTTT
TRBV5-1	-	TRBD2	TRBJ2-1	CASSLVGTSGDEQFF	TGCGCCAGCAGCTTGGTTGGGACTAGCGGGGATGAGCAGTTCTTC
TRBV4-2	few	-	TRBJ1-4	CASSQDRAGDNEKLFF	TGTGCCAGCAGCCAAGATAGAGCGGGGGATAATGAAAAACTGTTTTTT
TRBV5-1	many	TRBD2	TRBJ2-7	CASSLELAGNYEQYF	TGCGCCAGCAGCTTGGAACTAGCGGGTAACTACGAGCAGTACTTC
TRBV5-1	many	TRBD2	TRBJ2-1	CASSFAGGVTYNEQFF	TGCGCCAGCAGCTTCGCGGGAGGCGTGACCTACAATGAGCAGTTCTTC
TRBV4-2	many	TRBD2	TRBJ2-3	CASSQVSLAGDGGADTQYF	TGTGCCAGCAGCCAAGTTTCGCTAGCGGGAGATGGGGGGGCAGATACGCAGTATTTT
TRBV29-1	-	-	TRBJ1-2	CSVGLSQGGYTF	TGCAGCGTTGGTCTATCCCAGGGGGGCTACACCTTC
TRBV10-3	many	-	TRBJ2-1	CAVRRTSGDEQFF	TGTGCCGTCCGAAGAACGTCTGGGGATGAGCAGTTCTTC
TRBV20-1	-	TRBD1	TRBJ1-6	CSAPGQGGNSPLHF	TGCAGTGCTCCAGGACAGGGTGGTAATTCACCCCTCCACTTT
TRBV4-1	many	TRBD1	TRBJ2-1	CASSPPGQGYNEQFF	TGCGCCAGCAGCCCCCCGGGACAGGGCTACAATGAGCAGTTCTTC
TRBV4-2	many	TRBD2	TRBJ2-7	CASSQVAGVLNEQYF	TGTGCCAGCAGCCAAGTAGCGGGAGTATTGAACGAGCAGTACTTC
TRBV20-1	few	-	TRBJ1-6	CSARGPGAYNSPLHF	TGCAGTGCTAGAGGGCCGGGGGCCTATAATTCACCCCTCCACTTT